The rows below give T cell receptor beta chains drawn from one sample of a study of T cells after yellow fever vaccination. TCRdb reanalysed the 5' RACE reads using MiXCR and keeps one entry per CDR3 protein. The table records 300,000 or so distinct CDR3 sequences, roughly 7.5% of them present only once. The starting material was PBMCs, obtained approximately 47 days after the first yellow fever vaccination. Receptors originate from a man younger than 30 who received the YFV17D yellow fever vaccine. The CDR3 runs from the conserved cysteine through the conserved F or W. Fields, in order: V gene, D gene, clone size, J gene, CDR3 protein, CDR3 DNA. The D gene is left open where the match is weak. The size field is filled for only some rows; it gives once, few, many or a size class.

TRBV6-1	.	.	TRBJ2-3	CASSPWGAGADTQYF	TGTGCCAGCAGCCCCTGGGGTGCAGGGGCAGATACGCAGTATTTT
TRBV5-1	TRBD1	many	TRBJ1-6	CASSLEGGNPPSPLHF	TGCGCCAGCAGCTTGGAAGGGGGCAATCCCCCTTCACCCCTCCACTTT
TRBV20-1	.	.	TRBJ2-3	CSARMFGRASTDTQYF	TGCAGTGCTAGAATGTTTGGCAGGGCTAGCACAGATACGCAGTATTTT
TRBV12-3/TRBV12-4	.	many	TRBJ2-4	CASTSERYIQYF	TGTGCCAGCACGTCAGAAAGATACATTCAGTACTTC
TRBV3-1	.	many	TRBJ1-6	CASSPGNSPLHF	TGTGCCAGCAGCCCAGGTAATTCACCCCTCCACTTT
TRBV4-1	TRBD1	once	TRBJ2-7	CASSQDGDSTGLYEQYF	TGCGCCAGCAGCCAAGATGGGGACAGCACCGGATTGTACGAGCAGTACTTC
TRBV30	.	few	TRBJ1-2	CAWTRAPGYGYTF	TGTGCCTGGACCAGGGCACCAGGCTATGGCTACACCTTC
TRBV27	TRBD1	.	TRBJ2-1	CASSFGGTGGYNEQFF	TGTGCCAGCAGTTTCGGTGGGACAGGGGGTTACAATGAGCAGTTCTTC
TRBV28	TRBD1	.	TRBJ1-2	CASIRYLTGDLPQYGYTF	TGTGCCAGCATTAGATATCTGACAGGGGACCTGCCCCAATATGGCTACACCTTC
TRBV4-2	TRBD1	few	TRBJ1-2	CASSQDRGQFAGYTF	TGTGCCAGCAGCCAAGATCGGGGACAGTTTGCGGGCTACACCTTC
TRBV7-9	TRBD2	many	TRBJ2-1	CASPGGVSYNEQFF	TGTGCCAGCCCCGGGGGGGTCTCCTACAATGAGCAGTTCTTC
TRBV7-2	.	many	TRBJ1-1	CASSNRMGTEAFF	TGTGCCAGCAGCAACAGGATGGGCACTGAAGCTTTCTTT
TRBV20-1	.	.	TRBJ1-6	CSARDKAYNSPLHF	TGCAGTGCTAGAGATAAGGCTTATAATTCACCCCTCCACTTT
TRBV7-8	.	few	TRBJ1-5	CASSLGQGTPRQPQHF	TGTGCCAGCAGCTTAGGTCAGGGGACACCGAGACAGCCCCAGCATTTT
TRBV28	.	.	TRBJ2-1	CASCPPGPNNEQFF	TGTGCCAGCTGTCCTCCGGGTCCTAACAATGAGCAGTTCTTC
TRBV28	.	few	TRBJ1-6	CASSLRANSPLHF	TGTGCCAGCAGTCTCCGGGCCAATTCACCCCTCCACTTT
TRBV30	.	.	TRBJ2-4	CAWSVSPDSPANIQYF	TGTGCCTGGAGTGTATCCCCCGACTCCCCGGCGAACATTCAGTACTTC
TRBV18	.	.	TRBJ1-1	CASSLDISGTEAFF	TGTGCCAGCTCCTTGGACATTTCCGGCACTGAAGCTTTCTTT
TRBV7-2	.	.	TRBJ2-3	CASSTGLWGPSTQYF	TGTGCCAGCAGCACCGGACTATGGGGCCCAAGTACGCAGTATTTT
TRBV7-9	.	few	TRBJ1-1	CATQRDSTEAFF	TGTGCCACCCAACGAGACAGCACTGAAGCTTTCTTT
TRBV12-3/TRBV12-4	TRBD1	many	TRBJ1-5	CASGTGVQPQHF	TGTGCCTCCGGGACAGGGGTTCAGCCCCAGCATTTT
TRBV7-6	TRBD1	.	TRBJ1-2	CASSPGTGWGSYGYTF	TGTGCCAGCAGCCCAGGGACAGGCTGGGGTAGCTATGGCTACACCTTC
TRBV9	TRBD1	few	TRBJ2-5	CASSRGQGQTQYF	TGTGCCAGCAGCAGAGGACAGGGACAGACCCAGTACTTC
TRBV6-5	.	.	TRBJ1-4	CASSYFGVSEKLFF	TGTGCCAGCAGTTATTTTGGGGTATCTGAAAAACTGTTTTTT
TRBV11-2	.	few	TRBJ1-1	CASSLGGQFMNTEAFF	TGTGCCAGCAGCTTAGGAGGACAGTTCATGAACACTGAAGCTTTCTTT
TRBV25-1	.	.	TRBJ2-1	CASSVGGFSYNEQFF	TGTGCCAGCAGTGTGGGGGGCTTCTCCTACAATGAGCAGTTCTTC
TRBV24-1	TRBD1	.	TRBJ2-1	CATSDYRGREQFF	TGTGCCACCAGTGACTACAGGGGTCGGGAGCAGTTCTTC
TRBV15	TRBD1	.	TRBJ1-1	CATSRALQGQGKAFF	TGTGCCACCAGCAGAGCACTACAGGGACAGGGAAAAGCTTTCTTT